The 18 T cell receptor beta chains below come from one sample, sequenced in a study of cytomegalovirus exposure and HLA in healthy donors. The PCR contained 60 Vbeta and 13 Jbeta primers. Sequencing was performed with immunoSEQ multiplex PCR; in TCRdb, only in-frame clones are kept and a portion is missing. Counted here are about 110,000 clones, 70% to 85% occurring once; the ten biggest clones make up around 5.9%. Sequenced input: PBMCs. The receptors originated from a young man in good health and CMV-seropositive.

This rearrangement joins TRBV13 to TRBJ2-1; perhaps TRBD1 as D (5 bases). Germline lookup yields CDR1 PRHDT and CDR2 FYEKMQ (reference sequence). CDR3 length: 14 residues. V dropped 4 bases and J dropped 8 bases, with 15 bases sitting between them. In nucleotides, the CDR3 is TGTGCCAGCAGCTCCCCGCCCAGGGTCTATGAGCAGTTCTTC. Translating gives CASSSPPRVYEQFF.

This chain links TRBV15 with TRBJ1-5; the D gene is possibly TRBD1 (6 bases). V shed 1 base and J shed 7 bases, with 11 bases lying between them. The CDR3 runs 14 residues. The V gene's germline CDR1 is LNHNV and CDR2 YYDKDF (reference sequence). The CDR3 here is CATSRVTGWQPQHF. As DNA, the CDR3 is TGTGCCACCAGCAGAGTAACAGGGTGGCAGCCCCAGCATTTT. Filled out from reference TRBV15 and TRBJ1-5, the complete variable domain reads DAMVIQNPRYQVTQFGKPVTLSCSQTLNHNVMYWYQQKSSQAPKLLFHYYDKDFNNEADTPDNFQSRRPNTSFCFLDIRSPGLGDTAMYLCATSRVTGWQPQHFGDGTRLSIL.

CDR3 in DNA: TGTGCCAGCGAGCCTTTAGACACTGAAGCTTTCTTT. This gives the protein CASEPLDTEAFF. This chain links TRBV2 with TRBJ1-1; D is undetermined. V shed 8 bases and J shed 3 bases, with 10 bases lying between them. Germline values: CDR1 SNHLY, CDR2 FYNNEI. This CDR3 contains 12 residues.

The chain couples TRBV5-4 to TRBJ2-3, with TRBD2 as a possible D gene (6 bases). V lost 1 base and J lost 3, with 6 bases in between. Germline V lookup: CDR1 SGHNT, CDR2 YYREEE (reference sequence). The CDR3 is 13 residues long. DNA of the CDR3: TGTGCCAGCAGCTTGCGGGGGACAGATACGCAGTATTTT. Translation gives CASSLRGTDTQYF.

The V and J genes are TRBV6-1 and TRBJ2-5; TRBD1 matches 11 bases. Germline V gene data show CDR1 as MNHNS and CDR2 as SASEGT. The CDR3 contains 16 residues. The ends lost 5 bases at V and 5 bases at J; junction bases unmatched: 10. In nucleotides, the CDR3 is TGTGCCAGCAGTAAAGGGGACAGGGGGAATGGGGAGACCCAGTACTTC. Translation: CASSKGDRGNGETQYF.

V gene TRBV11-2 combines with J gene TRBJ1-1; D not resolved. V lost 1 base and J lost 1, with 7 bases in between. Germline assignment: CDR1 SGHAT and CDR2 FQNNGV. This CDR3 spans 14 amino acids. The CDR3: CASSLGPGNTEAFF. The DNA for the CDR3 is TGTGCCAGCAGCTTAGGCCCGGGGAACACTGAAGCTTTCTTT.

This sequence joins TRBV21-1 and TRBJ2-1; the table's D call TRBD2 went unverified against the DNA. TRBV21-1 corresponds to a pseudogene. The CDR3 has 14 amino acids. This CDR3 is CASRQSGGYNEQFF. DNA of the CDR3: TGTGCCAGCCGCCAGAGCGGGGGCTACAATGAGCAGTTCTTC.

The J gene is TRBJ2-2, the V gene TRBV25-1, with 10 bases fitting TRBD1. Germline V CDR1 and CDR2: MGHDK, SYGVNS. The CDR3 runs 16 residues. With 2 bases clipped from V and 5 bases from J, the junction kept 5 bases outside the gene matches. The CDR3: CASSERDRGGTGELFF. The CDR3 nucleotides are TGTGCCAGCAGTGAACGGGACAGGGGAGGAACCGGGGAGCTGTTTTTT.

The sample holds one count of this clone. This sequence joins TRBV6-1 and TRBJ2-3; the match to TRBD1 covers 9 bases. The V gene end was trimmed by 10 bases and the J gene end by 1 base; junction bases not matched to a gene: 6. The germline V gene has CDR1 MNHNS and CDR2 SASEGT. This CDR3 comprises 14 residues. The CDR3 spells CATARDRGTDTQYF. Here the CDR3 DNA reads TGTGCCACCGCACGGGACAGGGGCACAGATACGCAGTATTTT.

The genes are TRBV29-1 and TRBJ2-5; TRBD2 agrees at 12 bases. This CDR3 comprises 15 residues. The V segment lost 3 bases and the J segment 7 bases; nucleotides outside the gene matches: 9. CDR1 is SQVTM and CDR2 is ANQGSEA in the germline V gene. The CDR3 nucleotides read TGCAGCGTTGAGCCCGGGACTAGCGGGTACCGGACCCAGTACTTC. Translation: CSVEPGTSGYRTQYF.

The chain combines TRBV6-6 with TRBJ1-2; D is perhaps TRBD1 (5 bases). Germline V gene sequence: CDR1 MNHNY, CDR2 SVGAGI (reference sequence). The CDR3 has 13 amino acids. V gave up 7 bases and J gave up 4 bases, with 13 bases separating them. As DNA, the CDR3 is TGTGCCAGCAACTCCCAGGGAACCTATGGCTACACCTTC. Translated, it gives CASNSQGTYGYTF.

The rearrangement joins TRBV2 to TRBJ2-1, with D tentatively TRBD2 (5 bases). This CDR3 has 14 residues. V was trimmed by 6 bases and J by 0 bases, leaving 9 bases between them. Germline lookup yields CDR1 SNHLY and CDR2 FYNNEI. This CDR3 is CASSGISSYNEQFF. CDR3 nucleotide sequence: TGTGCCAGCAGCGGGATTAGCTCCTACAATGAGCAGTTCTTC. Filled out from reference TRBV2 and TRBJ2-1, the complete variable domain reads EPEVTQTPSHQVTQMGQEVILRCVPISNHLYFYWYRQILGQKVEFLVSFYNNEISEKSEIFDDQFSVERPDGSNFTLKIRSTKLEDSAMYFCASSGISSYNEQFFGPGTRLTVL.

The CDR3 DNA is TGTGCCAGCAGTTGGGCAGGGGGCTCCTACGAGCAGTACTTC. Its translation is CASSWAGGSYEQYF. The rearrangement joins TRBV27 to TRBJ2-7; TRBD1 matches at 7 bases. Germline V lookup: CDR1 MNHEY, CDR2 SMNVEV (reference sequence). The CDR3 is made up of 14 amino acids. The ends lost 4 bases at V and 0 bases at J; junction bases unmatched: 3.

The chain combines TRBV4-3 with TRBJ1-5; a weak D match, TRBD1 (6 bases). Germline CDR1 is LGHNA and CDR2 is YSLEER. Trimming removed 0 bases at V and 6 bases at J, with 12 bases between. This CDR3 has 15 residues. The CDR3 region has the DNA TGCGCCAGCAGCCAAGATAGGGGGGAGGGTCAGCCCCAGCATTTT. This encodes CASSQDRGEGQPQHF.

This chain connects TRBV7-9 to TRBJ1-3; tentative D call: TRBD1 (5 bases). V was cut by 6 bases and J by 4 bases, with 22 bases left in between. The germline gives CDR1 SEHNR, CDR2 FQNEAQ (reference sequence). This CDR3 has 17 amino acids. CDR3 nucleotide sequence: TGTGCCAGCAGTCCCCATTGGGAGGGACTCTCGGGAAACACCATATATTTT. Translation: CASSPHWEGLSGNTIYF.

The chain joins TRBV9 to TRBJ2-3, with 11 positions matching TRBD2. With 4 bases clipped from V and 5 bases from J, the junction kept 6 bases outside the gene matches. Germline CDR1 is SGDLS and CDR2 is YYNGEE. The CDR3 spans 15 residues. This CDR3 is CASSFSGGARDTQYF. The CDR3 coding sequence is TGTGCCAGCAGCTTTAGCGGGGGGGCCAGAGATACGCAGTATTTT.

The gene calls are TRBV2 and TRBJ1-1; D ambiguous. There are 13 residues in the CDR3. Germline CDR1 is SNHLY and CDR2 is FYNNEI. Trimming took off 6 bases at V and 0 bases at J, with 8 bases between the two ends. CDR3 in amino acids: CASSRTVNTEAFF. As DNA, the CDR3 is TGTGCCAGCAGCCGTACAGTGAACACTGAAGCTTTCTTT.

The chain carries TRBV5-3 and TRBJ2-3; 10 nucleotides agree with TRBD2. TRBV5-3 is identified as an open reading frame with a role that is uncertain. This CDR3 region has 16 residues. The trim removed 2 bases at V and 1 base at J, leaving 4 bases unmatched. The CDR3 sequence is CARSFGLAGGTDTQYF. CDR3 DNA sequence: TGTGCCAGAAGCTTTGGCCTAGCGGGGGGCACAGATACGCAGTATTTT.